The 9 T cell receptor beta chains in this list originate from one sample, sequenced in a study of CD8 T cells in ankylosing spondylitis. Findings of the study overall: The study identified a TCR beta motif of 7 or 8 highly homologous variants that appeared characteristic of ankylosing spondylitis blood.

These receptors' antigens are unknown. TCRdb re-derived calls from the 5' RACE reads in MiXCR, one entry per CDR3 protein. This sample yields some 400,000 distinct CDR3 sequences, of which 20% to 25% are seen a single time; roughly a sixth belongs to the top ten. Sample: blood, either unsorted or a sorted T cell fraction (not recorded which). Source of these receptors: a male donor with ankylosing spondylitis.

The gene calls are TRBV5-1 and TRBJ1-1; tentative D call: TRBD1 (5 bases). Trimming left V 5 bases short and J 3 bases short, with 14 bases between. The length of the CDR3 is 14 residues. Germline CDR1 is SGHRS and CDR2 is YFSETQ. The CDR3 spells CASRDLRGDTEAFF. The CDR3 region has the DNA TGCGCCAGCAGAGACCTGCGGGGGGACACTGAAGCTTTCTTT.

The chain recombines TRBV12-3 or TRBV12-4 with TRBJ2-1; D gene unclear. Trimming took 5 bases from V and 0 from J, leaving 11 bases between them. This CDR3 has 15 residues. CDR3 bases: TGTGCCAGCAGTACGCCAGCCGGCTCCTACAATGAGCAGTTCTTC. This codes for CASSTPAGSYNEQFF.

This clonotype was found a few times. V usage is TRBV2 and J usage is TRBJ2-2, with D perhaps TRBD1 (7 bases). This CDR3 is built from 16 residues. CDR1 is SNHLY and CDR2 is FYNNEI in the germline V gene. V was pared by 4 bases and J by 1 base, with 13 bases between. The CDR3 DNA sequence: TGTGCCAGCAGTGCAAACAGGGGAGGGAACACCGGGGAGCTGTTTTTT. It translates to CASSANRGGNTGELFF.

This clonotype was recorded many times. This chain connects TRBV12-3 or TRBV12-4 to TRBJ2-1; D possibly corresponds to TRBD2 (6 bases). This CDR3 contains 14 residues. V lost 2 bases to trimming and J lost 7 bases, with 12 bases between them. CDR3 nucleotides: TGTGCCAGCAGTTTAATCGGACTACCGAATGAGCAGTTCTTC. Its protein product is CASSLIGLPNEQFF.

The rearrangement joins TRBV5-1 to TRBJ2-3, with D perhaps TRBD1 (6 bases). The V and J ends lost 0 bases and 0 bases respectively, with 11 bases between them. The CDR3 is made up of 16 amino acids. The germline CDR1 and CDR2 sequences are SGHRS and YFSETQ. For the CDR3, the DNA is TGCGCCAGCAGCTTGGCGACAGGCTCTAGCACAGATACGCAGTATTTT. Its translation: CASSLATGSSTDTQYF.

This clonotype was counted between two and nine times. This rearrangement joins TRBV9 to TRBJ1-5; no reliable D call. The CDR3 runs to 13 residues. The V and J ends lost 5 bases and 2 bases respectively, with 8 bases between them. CDR1 is SGDLS and CDR2 is YYNGEE in the germline V gene. The CDR3 region has the DNA TGTGCCAGCAGTGCTGCGGGCAATCAGCCCCAGCATTTT. The encoded protein is CASSAAGNQPQHF.

This clonotype showed up just a few times. The chain couples TRBV7-9 to TRBJ2-1; possibly TRBD1 or TRBD2 for D (5 bases each). Germline V gene sequence: CDR1 SEHNR, CDR2 FQNEAQ (reference sequence). The CDR3 consists of 13 residues. With 6 bases removed from V and 6 bases from J, the gap between germline ends came to 12 bases. The chain's CDR3 is CASRRDVANEQFF. The DNA for the CDR3 is TGTGCCAGCAGGAGGGACGTAGCCAATGAGCAGTTCTTC.

J is TRBJ2-7 and V is TRBV6-1, with TRBD2 matching 9 bases. The CDR3 totals 17 residues. Germline V gene data show CDR1 as MNHNS and CDR2 as SASEGT. V was clipped by 6 bases and J by 2 bases; unmatched bases: 14. The CDR3 sequence is CASSRGRRTSATYEQYF. The DNA of the CDR3 is TGTGCCAGCAGCCGGGGACGGAGGACTAGCGCGACCTACGAGCAGTACTTC.

The rearrangement uses TRBV7-2 and TRBJ2-3; D unresolved. Trimming removed 5 bases at V and 7 bases at J, with 13 bases between. The CDR3 consists of 13 residues. From germline, CDR1 is SGHTA and CDR2 FQGNSA. The CDR3 nucleotides are TGTGCCAGCAGCCGATCCCCCTCGCATACGCAGTATTTT. This sequence encodes CASSRSPSHTQYF.